This entry lists 12 T cell receptor beta chains sequenced from one sample in a study of PD-L1 blockade in urothelial cancer. Time point of the sample: pretreatment peripheral blood. Generated by immunoSEQ multiplex PCR, the TCRdb table keeps only in-frame clones and is missing some. This sample has around 50,000 clones, with about 80% found just once. The sample here was PBMCs, taken around atezolizumab (anti-PD-L1) treatment. These receptors were obtained from a man aged 50 to 60 with urothelial cancer.

The genes are TRBV13 and TRBJ2-5, with D possibly TRBD2 on 5 matching bases. Trimming took off 5 bases at V and 7 bases at J, with 17 bases between the two ends. CDR1 and CDR2 from the germline V gene are PRHDT and FYEKMQ (reference sequence). The CDR3 covers 14 residues. CDR3 region: CASSAGGGGRTQYF. CDR3 in DNA: TGTGCCAGCAGCGCTGGTGGCGGAGGTAGGACCCAGTACTTC.

The rearrangement joins TRBV4-3 to TRBJ2-3; D possibly corresponds to TRBD1 (6 bases). Trimming removed 0 bases from V and 5 bases from J, with 9 bases in between. The CDR3 covers 14 residues. Per germline, CDR1 LGHNA and CDR2 YSLEER. The CDR3 region has the DNA TGCGCCAGCAGCCAAGATACAGGGATAGATACGCAGTATTTT. This translates into CASSQDTGIDTQYF.

The chain carries TRBV5-4 and TRBJ2-3, with unresolved D. V was shortened by 3 bases and J by 0 bases, with 5 bases between the two germline ends. CDR3 length equals 13 residues. Germline assignment: CDR1 SGHNT and CDR2 YYREEE (reference sequence). The chain's CDR3 is CASSYQSTDTQYF. The CDR3 DNA reads as TGTGCCAGCAGCTATCAGAGCACAGATACGCAGTATTTT.

The gene calls are TRBV7-9 and TRBJ1-1; D ambiguous. There are 14 residues in the CDR3. The germline gives CDR1 SEHNR, CDR2 FQNEAQ (reference sequence). Between the trimmed V and J ends, which lost 1 base and 8 bases, there was a span of 14 bases. The CDR3 DNA reads as TGTGCCAGCAGCTTAGGCTCGGGGAGCACCGAAGCTTTCTTT. This translates into CASSLGSGSTEAFF.

This chain uses TRBV5-8 with TRBJ1-2; 9 positions agree with TRBD1. The germline V gene has CDR1 SGHTS and CDR2 YDEGEE. V shed 4 bases and J 6 bases; nucleotides not matched to a gene: 16. There are 17 residues in the CDR3. DNA of the CDR3: TGTGCCAGCAGCCCCGTTTACAGGGGGCTTGGCAGTCATGGCTACACCTTC. It codes for CASSPVYRGLGSHGYTF.

The CDR3: CASSIDPRVGHHNEQFF. In nucleotides, the CDR3 is TGTGCCAGTAGTATAGACCCCAGGGTCGGTCACCACAATGAGCAGTTCTTC. This chain links TRBV19 with TRBJ2-1, with D possibly being TRBD1 (5 bases). The CDR3 has 17 amino acids. V shed 0 bases and J shed 5 bases, with 17 bases lying between them. Germline V gives CDR1 LNHDA, CDR2 SQIVND (reference sequence).

The V and J genes are TRBV18 and TRBJ2-1, with 7 bases aligning to TRBD2. Germline V gene sequence: CDR1 KGHSH, CDR2 LQKENI. V shed 3 bases, J shed 2 bases, and the junction held 7 bases outside the gene matches. This CDR3 comprises 16 residues. CDR3 coding DNA: TGTGCCAGCTCACCGGGGCCGGGACTAACCTACAATGAGCAGTTCTTC. Translating gives CASSPGPGLTYNEQFF.

Here the CDR3 DNA reads TGTGCCAGCAGCGTAGCAGGGATGCAGCCCCAGCATTTT. Amino acid sequence: CASSVAGMQPQHF. The chain couples TRBV9 to TRBJ1-5, with a possible D match to TRBD1 (5 bases). The CDR3 consists of 13 residues. CDR1 and CDR2 (germline): SGDLS, YYNGEE. Trimming pared 0 bases from V and 7 bases from J, leaving 8 bases between.

The rearrangement joins TRBV19 to TRBJ2-7; D might be TRBD2 (6 bases). Germline V gives CDR1 LNHDA, CDR2 SQIVND (reference sequence). The CDR3 totals 16 residues. V was trimmed by 3 bases and J by 0 bases, leaving 15 bases between them. The chain's CDR3 is CASSITGVSTSYEQYF. CDR3 in DNA: TGTGCCAGTAGTATCACGGGAGTATCTACCTCCTACGAGCAGTACTTC.

This chain joins TRBV6-7 and TRBJ1-6, with D maybe TRBD1 (6 bases). TRBV6-7 is filed as an ORF, its function uncertain. CDR3 length equals 11 residues. The CDR3 reads CAGGEKAPLHF. The CDR3 nucleotides read TGTGCAGGGGGGGAAAAGGCACCCCTCCACTTT.

The rearrangement uses TRBV5-4 and TRBJ2-2; no reliable D call. CDR3 length: 14 amino acids. The V gene lost 0 bases and the J gene lost 3 bases, with 6 bases spanning the gap. The germline gives CDR1 SGHNT, CDR2 YYREEE (reference sequence). The CDR3 coding sequence is TGTGCCAGCAGCTTGGTGTCAGACACCGGGGAGCTGTTTTTT. Translation: CASSLVSDTGELFF.

The table lists this clone with a count of one. The rearrangement joins TRBV10-1 to TRBJ1-6; 7 nucleotides agree with TRBD1. From germline, CDR1 is WNHNN and CDR2 SYGVQD (reference sequence). This CDR3 has 13 residues. The V and J ends lost 10 bases and 10 bases, in that order; junction bases with no gene match: 10. Here the CDR3 reads CATSDRADSPLHF. The CDR3 DNA reads as TGCGCCACTTCAGACAGGGCGGACTCACCCCTCCACTTT.